The following is a T cell receptor (beta chain) sequence with its context. These data come from a study of blood T cell repertoires in COVID-19. Across the study: COVID-19 samples, acute and convalescent, were from the United States, Italy and Spain. PBMCs, B-cell-depleted T cells, or T cells were the source of the cDNA or gDNA that made up the material.

The CDR3 is 16 residues long. With 5 bases clipped from V and 1 base from J, the junction kept 8 bases outside the gene matches. Germline CDR1 SGHNT, CDR2 YENEEA. In the source study's methods: Scientists estimated how many nucleated cells there were by amplifying reference gene primers. The method was immunoSEQ multiplex PCR; TCRdb's version includes in-frame clones alone and lacks a portion of them. V and J calls and clone size are given by that table; D and trimming were obtained from the DNA. The data show fewer than 65,000 clones, with roughly 87% seen just once and about a tenth held by the top ten.

The receptor was derived from a human donor with acute or convalescent COVID-19. The donor label of this sample is uncertain. What was sequenced was peripheral blood. V usage is TRBV11-3 and J usage is TRBJ2-1; 7 nucleotides align to TRBD2. The CDR3 coding sequence is TGTGCCAGCAGCCCCCTGGGGGGGAAGTCCTACAATGAGCAGTTCTTC. Translation gives CASSPLGGKSYNEQFF.